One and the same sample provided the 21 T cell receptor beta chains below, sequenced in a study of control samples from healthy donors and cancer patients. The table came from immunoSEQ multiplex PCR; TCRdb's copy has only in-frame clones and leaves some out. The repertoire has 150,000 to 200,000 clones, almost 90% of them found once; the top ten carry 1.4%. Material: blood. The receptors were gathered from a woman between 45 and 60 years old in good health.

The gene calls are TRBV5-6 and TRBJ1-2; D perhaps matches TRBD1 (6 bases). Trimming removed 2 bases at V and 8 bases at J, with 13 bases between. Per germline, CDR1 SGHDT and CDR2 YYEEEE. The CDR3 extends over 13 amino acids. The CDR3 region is CASSLGGTDGYTF. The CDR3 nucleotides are TGTGCCAGCAGCTTAGGGGGAACGGACGGCTACACCTTC.

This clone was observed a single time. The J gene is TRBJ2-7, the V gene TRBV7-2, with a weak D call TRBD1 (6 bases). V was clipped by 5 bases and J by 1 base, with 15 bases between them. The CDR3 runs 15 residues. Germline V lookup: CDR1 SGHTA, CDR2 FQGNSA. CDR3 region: CASSRNRERSYEQYF. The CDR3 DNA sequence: TGTGCCAGCAGCCGTAACAGGGAGCGGTCCTACGAGCAGTACTTC.

The CDR3 protein is CASSRDIGGYSNQPQHF. CDR3 sequence (DNA): TGTGCCAGCAGCCGGGACATAGGTGGCTATAGCAATCAGCCCCAGCATTTT. V is TRBV4-2 and J is TRBJ1-5; D perhaps matches TRBD1 (6 bases). Germline values: CDR1 LGHNA, CDR2 YNFKEQ. The ends were cut back, 4 bases at V and 0 bases at J, with 16 bases in the middle. The CDR3 runs to 17 residues.

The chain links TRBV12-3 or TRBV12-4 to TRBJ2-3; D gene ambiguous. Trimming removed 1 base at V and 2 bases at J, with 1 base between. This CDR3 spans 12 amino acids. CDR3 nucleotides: TGTGCCAGCAGTTTAGTCACAGATACGCAGTATTTT. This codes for CASSLVTDTQYF.

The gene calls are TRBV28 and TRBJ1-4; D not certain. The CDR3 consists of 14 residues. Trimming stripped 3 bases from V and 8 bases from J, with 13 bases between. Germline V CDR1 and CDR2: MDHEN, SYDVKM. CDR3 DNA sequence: TGTGCCAGCAGTTTTTCCGGGATTGGGGAAAAACTGTTTTTT. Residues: CASSFSGIGEKLFF.

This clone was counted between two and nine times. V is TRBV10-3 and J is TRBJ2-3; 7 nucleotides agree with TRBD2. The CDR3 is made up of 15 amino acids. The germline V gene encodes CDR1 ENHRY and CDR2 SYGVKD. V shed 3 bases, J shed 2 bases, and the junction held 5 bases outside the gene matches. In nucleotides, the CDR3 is TGTGCCATCAGTGATCCGCGGGGGAACACAGATACGCAGTATTTT. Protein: CAISDPRGNTDTQYF.

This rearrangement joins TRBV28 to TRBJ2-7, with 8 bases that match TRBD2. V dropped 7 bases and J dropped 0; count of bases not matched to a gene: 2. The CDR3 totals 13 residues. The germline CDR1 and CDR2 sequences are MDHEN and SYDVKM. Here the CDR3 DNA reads TGTGCCAGCACGGGGGGGGCCTCCTACGAGCAGTACTTC. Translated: CASTGGASYEQYF.

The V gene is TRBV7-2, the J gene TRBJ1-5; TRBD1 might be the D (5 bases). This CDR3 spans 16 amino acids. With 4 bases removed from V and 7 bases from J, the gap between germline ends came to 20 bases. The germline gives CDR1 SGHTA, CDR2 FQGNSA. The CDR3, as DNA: TGTGCCAGCAGCTACCACGGGACGGAACTCGCCCAGCCCCAGCATTTT. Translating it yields CASSYHGTELAQPQHF.

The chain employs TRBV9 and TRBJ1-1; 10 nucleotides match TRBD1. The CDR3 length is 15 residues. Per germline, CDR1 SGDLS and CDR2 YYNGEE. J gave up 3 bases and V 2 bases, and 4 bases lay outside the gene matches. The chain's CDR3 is CASSVYGQGDTEAFF. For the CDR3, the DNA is TGTGCCAGCAGCGTCTATGGACAGGGGGACACTGAAGCTTTCTTT.

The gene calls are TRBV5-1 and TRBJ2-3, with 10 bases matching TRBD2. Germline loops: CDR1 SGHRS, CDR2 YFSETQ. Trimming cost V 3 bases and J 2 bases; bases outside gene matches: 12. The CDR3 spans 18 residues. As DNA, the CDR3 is TGCGCCAGCAGCTCTAACCCCCGGACTAGCGGATTCACAGATACGCAGTATTTT. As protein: CASSSNPRTSGFTDTQYF.

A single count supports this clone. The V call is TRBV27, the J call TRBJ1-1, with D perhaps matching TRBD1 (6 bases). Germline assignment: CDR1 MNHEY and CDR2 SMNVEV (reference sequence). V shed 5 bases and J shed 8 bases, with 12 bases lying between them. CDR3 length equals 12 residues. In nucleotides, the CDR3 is TGTGCCAGCAGTCCATCGACAGGCGAAGCTTTCTTT. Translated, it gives CASSPSTGEAFF.

The CDR3 bases are TGCGCCAGCAGCTTGATTTCCGGGAGCCAAGACATTCAGTACTTC. Translated: CASSLISGSQDIQYF. The chain carries TRBV5-1 and TRBJ2-4; TRBD2 might be the D (6 bases). V was trimmed by 1 base and J by 8 bases, leaving 16 bases between them. This CDR3 is 15 amino acids long. CDR1 and CDR2 (germline): SGHRS, YFSETQ.

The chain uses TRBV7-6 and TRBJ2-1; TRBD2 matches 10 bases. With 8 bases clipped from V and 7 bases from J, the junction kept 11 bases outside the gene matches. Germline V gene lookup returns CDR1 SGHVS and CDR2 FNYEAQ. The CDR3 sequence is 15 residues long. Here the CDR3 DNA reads TGTGCCAGCGCCATTAAGCGGGGGGGCTTGAATGAGCAGTTCTTC. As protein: CASAIKRGGLNEQFF. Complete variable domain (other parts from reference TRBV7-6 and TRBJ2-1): GAGVSQSPRYKVTKRGQDVALRCDPISGHVSLYWYRQALGQGPEFLTYFNYEAQQDKSGLPNDRFSAERPEGSISTLTIQRTEQRDSAMYRCASAIKRGGLNEQFFGPGTRLTVL.

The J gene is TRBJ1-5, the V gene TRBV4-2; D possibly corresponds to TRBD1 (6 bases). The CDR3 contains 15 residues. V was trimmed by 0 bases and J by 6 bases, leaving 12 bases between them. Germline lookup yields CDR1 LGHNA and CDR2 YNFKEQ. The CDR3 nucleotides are TGTGCCAGCAGCCAAGAAACTACAGGGACTCAGCCCCAGCATTTT. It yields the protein CASSQETTGTQPQHF.

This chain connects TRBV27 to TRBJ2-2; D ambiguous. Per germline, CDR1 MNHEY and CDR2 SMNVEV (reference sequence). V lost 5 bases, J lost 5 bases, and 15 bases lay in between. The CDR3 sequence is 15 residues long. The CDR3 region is CASSPPRPTTGELFF. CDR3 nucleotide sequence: TGTGCCAGCAGTCCCCCTCGACCGACTACCGGGGAGCTGTTTTTT.

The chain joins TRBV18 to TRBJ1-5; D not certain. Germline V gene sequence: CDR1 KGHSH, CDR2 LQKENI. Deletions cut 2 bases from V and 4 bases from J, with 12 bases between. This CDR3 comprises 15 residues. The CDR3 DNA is TGTGCCAGCTCACCAGGTCCGGATCTAAATCAGCCCCAGCATTTT. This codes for CASSPGPDLNQPQHF.

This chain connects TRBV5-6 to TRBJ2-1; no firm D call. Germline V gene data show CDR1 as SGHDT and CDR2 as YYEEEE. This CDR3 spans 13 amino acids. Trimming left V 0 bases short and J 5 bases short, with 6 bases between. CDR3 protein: CASSLGPNNEQFF. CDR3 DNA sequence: TGTGCCAGCAGCTTGGGACCCAACAATGAGCAGTTCTTC. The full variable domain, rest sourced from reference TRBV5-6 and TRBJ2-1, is DAGVTQSPTHLIKTRGQQVTLRCSPKSGHDTVSWYQQALGQGPQFIFQYYEEEERQRGNFPDRFSGHQFPNYSSELNVNALLLGDSALYLCASSLGPNNEQFFGPGTRLTVL.

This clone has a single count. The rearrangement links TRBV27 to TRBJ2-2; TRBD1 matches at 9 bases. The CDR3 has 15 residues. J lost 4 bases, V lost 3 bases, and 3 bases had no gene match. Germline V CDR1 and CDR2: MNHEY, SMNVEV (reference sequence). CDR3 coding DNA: TGTGCCAGCAGTTTCCGGACAGGGGTCACCGGGGAGCTGTTTTTT. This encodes CASSFRTGVTGELFF.

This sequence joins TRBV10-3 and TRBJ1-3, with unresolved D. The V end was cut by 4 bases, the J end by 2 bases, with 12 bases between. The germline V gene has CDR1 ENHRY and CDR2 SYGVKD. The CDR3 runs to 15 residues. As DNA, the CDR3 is TGTGCCATCAGTGGGTCCGAGGGAACTGGAAACACCATATATTTT. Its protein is CAISGSEGTGNTIYF.

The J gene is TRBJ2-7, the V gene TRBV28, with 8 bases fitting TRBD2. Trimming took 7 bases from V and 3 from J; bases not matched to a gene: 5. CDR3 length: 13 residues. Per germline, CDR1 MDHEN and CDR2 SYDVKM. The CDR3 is CASNSGVLYEQYF. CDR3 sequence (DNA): TGTGCCAGCAATAGCGGGGTCCTCTACGAGCAGTACTTC.

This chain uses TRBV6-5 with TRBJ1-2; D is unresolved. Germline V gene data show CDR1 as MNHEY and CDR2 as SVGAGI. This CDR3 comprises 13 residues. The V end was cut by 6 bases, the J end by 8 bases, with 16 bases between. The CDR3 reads CASSRVASLGYTF. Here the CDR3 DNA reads TGTGCCAGCAGCCGAGTAGCTTCTTTGGGCTACACCTTC.